This TCR beta chain was recovered during a study of cytomegalovirus exposure and HLA in healthy donors. Overall study context: Previous work identified roughly 120 million unique TCR beta sequences from some 170 million T cells. Study findings and constraints: An analysis that came later showed most CMV-associated TCR beta chains appearing HLA-restricted. Researchers counted 164 TCR beta chains as cytomegalovirus-associated.

CDR3 length equals 14 residues. V lost 5 bases to trimming and J lost 0 bases, with 8 bases between them. Germline values: CDR1 SGHTA, CDR2 FQGNSA. Remarks on this clone: Its antigen is undetermined.

The PCR made use of 60 Vbeta and 13 Jbeta primers. The repertoire was sequenced with immunoSEQ multiplex PCR; TCRdb's copy has only in-frame clones and lacks some. The sample lists 110,000 to 150,000 clones, around two thirds seen once, with roughly 2% in the top ten. The TCR originated in a woman aged 60-75 years in good health and CMV-seropositive. The specimen sequenced was PBMCs. The chain carries TRBV7-2 and TRBJ1-3; D is unresolved. The CDR3 reads CASSRIVSGNTIYF. The CDR3 DNA reads as TGTGCCAGCAGCCGCATAGTCTCTGGAAACACCATATATTTT.